The clone carrying this T cell receptor beta chain was observed a handful of times. This sample stems from a study of cytomegalovirus exposure and HLA in healthy donors. This CDR3 has 13 residues. Germline loops: CDR1 MNHEY, CDR2 SMNVEV (reference sequence). PCR primers comprised 60 Vbeta and 13 Jbeta primers. TCRdb's table, derived via immunoSEQ multiplex PCR, lists solely in-frame clones and lacks some. This table has 100,000 to 150,000 clones, roughly 74% appearing once. The rearrangement joins TRBV27 to TRBJ2-5; D might be TRBD1 (5 bases). The J call may be faulty, since TRBJ2-7 better matches the DNA end. The TCR was taken from a woman aged 45-60 years in good health and CMV-seropositive. The sequenced sample consisted of PBMCs. The CDR3 sequence is CASSLIAGNEQYF. CDR3 DNA sequence: TGTGCCAGCAGTTTAATTGCAGGGAACGAGCAGTACTTC.